Listed here is a single T cell receptor beta chain. Its antigen is unidentified. Treatment reported: randomized to nivolumab then ipilimumab (arm A) or the reverse (arm B). The CDR3 runs 16 residues. Germline values: CDR1 GTSNPN, CDR2 SVGIG (reference sequence). With 5 bases clipped from V and 0 bases from J, the junction kept 7 bases outside the gene matches. This sample is part of a study of sequential checkpoint blockade in melanoma. Across the study: Patients were randomized 1:1 to nivolumab-then-ipilimumab or ipilimumab-then-nivolumab first-line. General observations from the study: Patients with week-13 increases in T-cell fraction and clonality benefited about 30 times more often.

Sequenced by immunoSEQ multiplex PCR; TCRdb stores in-frame clones only, minus some. The profile shows under 2,500 clones, nearly 15% of them singletons. This sequence originates from a human donor with melanoma. This chain connects TRBV30 to TRBJ2-6; 7 bases line up with TRBD1. The sequences come from tumor tissue (inferred from file names), collected from a patient given nivolumab and ipilimumab in sequence. CDR3 protein: CAWSFGTDSGANVLTF. CDR3 bases: TGTGCCTGGTCATTTGGGACAGACTCTGGGGCCAACGTCCTGACTTTC.